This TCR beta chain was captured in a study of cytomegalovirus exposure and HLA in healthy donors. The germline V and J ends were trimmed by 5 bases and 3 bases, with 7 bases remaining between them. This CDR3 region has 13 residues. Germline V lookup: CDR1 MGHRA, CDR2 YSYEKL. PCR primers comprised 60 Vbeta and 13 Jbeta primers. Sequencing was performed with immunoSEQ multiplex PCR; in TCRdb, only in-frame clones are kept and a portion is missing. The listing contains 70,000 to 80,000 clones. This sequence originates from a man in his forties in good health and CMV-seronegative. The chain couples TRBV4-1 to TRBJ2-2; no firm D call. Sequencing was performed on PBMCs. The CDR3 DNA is TGCGCCAGCAGCGGCCGATACACCGGGGAGCTGTTTTTT. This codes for CASSGRYTGELFF.